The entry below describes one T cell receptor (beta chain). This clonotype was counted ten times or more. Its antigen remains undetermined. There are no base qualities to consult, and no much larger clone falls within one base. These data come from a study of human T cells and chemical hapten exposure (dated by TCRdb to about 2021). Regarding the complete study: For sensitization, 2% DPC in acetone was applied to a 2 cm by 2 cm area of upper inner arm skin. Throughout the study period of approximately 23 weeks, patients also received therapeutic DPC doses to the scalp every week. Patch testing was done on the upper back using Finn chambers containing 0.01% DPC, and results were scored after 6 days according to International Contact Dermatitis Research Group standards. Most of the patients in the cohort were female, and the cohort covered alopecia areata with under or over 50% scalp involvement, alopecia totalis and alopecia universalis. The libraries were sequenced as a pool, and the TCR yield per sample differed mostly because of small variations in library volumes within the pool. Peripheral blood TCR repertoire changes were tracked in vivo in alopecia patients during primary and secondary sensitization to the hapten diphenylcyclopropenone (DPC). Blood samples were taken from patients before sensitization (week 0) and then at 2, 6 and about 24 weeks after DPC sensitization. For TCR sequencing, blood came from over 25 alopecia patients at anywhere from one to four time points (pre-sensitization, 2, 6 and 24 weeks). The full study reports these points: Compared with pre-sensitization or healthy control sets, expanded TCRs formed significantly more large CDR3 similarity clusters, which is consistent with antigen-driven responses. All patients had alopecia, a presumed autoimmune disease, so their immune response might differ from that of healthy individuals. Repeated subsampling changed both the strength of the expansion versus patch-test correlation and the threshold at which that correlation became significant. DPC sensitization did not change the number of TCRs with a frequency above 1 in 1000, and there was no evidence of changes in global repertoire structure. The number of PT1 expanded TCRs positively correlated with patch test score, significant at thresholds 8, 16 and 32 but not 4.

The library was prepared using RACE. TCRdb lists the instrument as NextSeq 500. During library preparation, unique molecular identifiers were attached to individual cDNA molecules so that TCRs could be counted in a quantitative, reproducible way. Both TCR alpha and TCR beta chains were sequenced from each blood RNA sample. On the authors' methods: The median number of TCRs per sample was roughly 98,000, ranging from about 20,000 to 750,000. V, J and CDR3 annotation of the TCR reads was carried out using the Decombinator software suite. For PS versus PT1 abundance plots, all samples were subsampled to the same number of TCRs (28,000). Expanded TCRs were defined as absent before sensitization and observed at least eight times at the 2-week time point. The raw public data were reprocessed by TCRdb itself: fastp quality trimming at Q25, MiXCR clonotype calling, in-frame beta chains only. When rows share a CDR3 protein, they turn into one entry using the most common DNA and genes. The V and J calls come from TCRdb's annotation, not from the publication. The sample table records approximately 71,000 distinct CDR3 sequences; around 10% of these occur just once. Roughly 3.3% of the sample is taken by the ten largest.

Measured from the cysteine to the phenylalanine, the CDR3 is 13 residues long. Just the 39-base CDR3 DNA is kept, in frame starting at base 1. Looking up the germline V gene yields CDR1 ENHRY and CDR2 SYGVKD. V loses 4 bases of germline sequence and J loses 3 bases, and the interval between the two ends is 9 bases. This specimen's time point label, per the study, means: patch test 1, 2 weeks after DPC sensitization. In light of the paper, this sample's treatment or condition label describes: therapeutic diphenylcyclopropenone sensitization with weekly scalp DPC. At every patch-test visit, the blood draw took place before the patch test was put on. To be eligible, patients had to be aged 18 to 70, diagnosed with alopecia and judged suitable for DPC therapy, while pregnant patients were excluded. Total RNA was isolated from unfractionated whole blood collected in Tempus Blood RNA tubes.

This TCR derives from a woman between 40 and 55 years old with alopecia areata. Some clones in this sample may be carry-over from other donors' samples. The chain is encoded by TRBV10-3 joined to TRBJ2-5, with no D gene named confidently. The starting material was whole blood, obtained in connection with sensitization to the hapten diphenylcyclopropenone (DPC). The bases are TGTGCCATCAGTGCTAGGCAGGAAGAGACCCAGTACTTC. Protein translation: CAISARQEETQYF.